Here is one T cell receptor (beta chain) with its context. No antigen is known for it. With 2 bases removed from V and 7 bases from J, the gap between germline ends came to 9 bases. The germline CDR1 and CDR2 sequences are MGHRA and YSYEKL. The CDR3 consists of 13 residues. The entry originates in a study of blood T cells in healthy people across ages. The study's findings and limits: PBMCs left unsorted prevented a conclusive naive versus antigen-experienced comparison.

Investigators took about 10 milliliters of peripheral blood from every donor. The authors ran a second PCR of roughly 6 to 12 cycles using a sample-barcoded 5' primer and a J-beta primer mix. TCRdb ran MiXCR on the 5' RACE reads and lists one entry per CDR3 protein. The data show around 1,600,000 distinct CDR3 sequences, approximately 43% seen once. This clonotype was sampled from a woman under 30 in good health. Sequenced: blood. This sequence joins TRBV4-1 and TRBJ2-1, with no clear D. The CDR3 DNA reads as TGCGCCAGCAGCCAAACGTCCTGGAATGAGCAGTTCTTC. This codes for CASSQTSWNEQFF.